This T cell receptor (beta chain) was recorded in a study of vaccination and CD4 T cells after COVID-19. The study sequenced cultured CD4+ T cell DNA using the Oncomine TCR Beta short-read assay. TCRdb ran MiXCR on the PCR reads and lists one entry per CDR3 protein. Among roughly 15,000 distinct CDR3 sequences listed, 48% were seen once. Documented treatment: roughly nine-day PBMC culture with coronavirus spike peptide pools or control peptides (ViraFEST assay). The sample holds one count of this clonotype. Its target is unknown. Germline CDR1 is MDHEN and CDR2 is SYDVKM. The CDR3 totals 12 residues. V was clipped by 3 bases and J by 6 bases, with 9 bases between them.

The V and J genes are TRBV28 and TRBJ2-7; D is possibly TRBD1 or TRBD2 (5 bases each). The sequence was obtained from a human donor who had recovered from COVID-19. Material: CD4+ T cells from blood, cultured in vitro. DNA of the CDR3: TGTGCCAGCAGTTTGGGGGTTGGCGAGCAGTACTTC. Its translation is CASSLGVGEQYF.